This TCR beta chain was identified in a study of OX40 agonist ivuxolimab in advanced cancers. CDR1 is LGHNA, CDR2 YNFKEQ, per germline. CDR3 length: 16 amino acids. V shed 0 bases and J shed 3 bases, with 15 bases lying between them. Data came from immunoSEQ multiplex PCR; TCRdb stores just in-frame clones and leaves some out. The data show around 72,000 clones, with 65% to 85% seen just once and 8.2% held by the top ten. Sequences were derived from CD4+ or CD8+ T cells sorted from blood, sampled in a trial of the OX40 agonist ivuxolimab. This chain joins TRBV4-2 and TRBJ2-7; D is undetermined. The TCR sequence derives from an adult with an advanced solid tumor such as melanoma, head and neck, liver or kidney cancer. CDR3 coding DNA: TGTGCCAGCAGCCAAGATGGTTTCGGTACCAACTACGAGCAGTACTTC. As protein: CASSQDGFGTNYEQYF.